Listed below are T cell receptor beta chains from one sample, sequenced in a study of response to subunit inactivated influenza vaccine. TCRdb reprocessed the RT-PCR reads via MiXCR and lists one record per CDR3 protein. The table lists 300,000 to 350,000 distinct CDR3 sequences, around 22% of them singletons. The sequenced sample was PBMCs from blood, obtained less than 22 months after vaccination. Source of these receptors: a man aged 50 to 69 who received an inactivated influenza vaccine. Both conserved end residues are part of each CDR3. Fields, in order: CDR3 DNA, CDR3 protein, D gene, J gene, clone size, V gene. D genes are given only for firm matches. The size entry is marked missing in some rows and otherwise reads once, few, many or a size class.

TGTGCCATCAGTGAAAGGACAGGGGAAAATTCACCCCTCCACTTT | CAISERTGENSPLHF | TRBD1 | TRBJ1-6 | few | TRBV10-3
TGTGCCATCAGTGAGTCTGGGGATAGTCAGACCCAGTACTTC | CAISESGDSQTQYF | NA | TRBJ2-5 | few | TRBV10-3
TGTGCCAGCAGCAGGACAGAGCACGGTGAAAAACTGTTTTTT | CASSRTEHGEKLFF | NA | TRBJ1-4 | few | TRBV7-9
TGCGCCAGCAGTCCGAGCTATGGCTACACCTTC | CASSPSYGYTF | NA | TRBJ1-2 | NA | TRBV5-1
TGTGCCAGCAGCTTAGCGCGAGACAGGGCTAAAAACACCTACGAGCAGTACTTC | CASSLARDRAKNTYEQYF | TRBD1 | TRBJ2-7 | few | TRBV7-8
TGCAGTGCTAGCCCGTCTGGGGTTGGATCACCCCTCCACTTT | CSASPSGVGSPLHF | NA | TRBJ1-6 | many | TRBV20-1
TGTGCCAGCAGTTACTCGCATTTAACGAACTATGGCTACACCTTC | CASSYSHLTNYGYTF | NA | TRBJ1-2 | many | TRBV6-5
TGTGCCAGCAGCCAAGGACAGAATCAGCCCCAGCATTTT | CASSQGQNQPQHF | NA | TRBJ1-5 | many | TRBV3-1
TGTGCCAGCAGTTCGTCCAAGACCCCCTATGGCTACACCTTC | CASSSSKTPYGYTF | NA | TRBJ1-2 | NA | TRBV28
TGTGCCAGCAGTTACGGGGGGAGGACAGGGATCTTCAATGAGCAGTTCTTC | CASSYGGRTGIFNEQFF | TRBD1 | TRBJ2-1 | few | TRBV6-2/TRBV6-3
TGTGCCAGCAGCTTAGGGTCAGGTAGCAATCAGCCCCAGCATTTT | CASSLGSGSNQPQHF | NA | TRBJ1-5 | many | TRBV7-2
TGCAGCGTTGGAGTGGCAGCGGATCAGCCCCAGCATTTT | CSVGVAADQPQHF | NA | TRBJ1-5 | few | TRBV29-1
TGTGCCAGCAGCTTACGGCCCAACACTGAAGCTTTCTTT | CASSLRPNTEAFF | NA | TRBJ1-1 | few | TRBV11-3
TGCGCCAGCAGCCCCAGGCAGGCAGGTCAGAACACTGAAGCTTTCTTT | CASSPRQAGQNTEAFF | NA | TRBJ1-1 | NA | TRBV4-3
TGTGCCAGCAGTCCCACAAATCGACAGGGCTATGGCTACACCTTC | CASSPTNRQGYGYTF | TRBD1 | TRBJ1-2 | few | TRBV12-3/TRBV12-4
TGCAGTGCTAGAGATACGGGGGTGGCGAATGAGCAGTTCTTC | CSARDTGVANEQFF | NA | TRBJ2-1 | NA | TRBV20-1
TGTGCCAGCAGTTCGGGACAGGGCACCTACGAGCAGTACTTC | CASSSGQGTYEQYF | TRBD1 | TRBJ2-7 | NA | TRBV12-3/TRBV12-4
TGCAGCGCCGGTGGGGGGGCCTCTGAAAAACTGTTTTTT | CSAGGGASEKLFF | NA | TRBJ1-4 | few | TRBV29-1
TGTGCCAGCAGTGAAGCGGGAACGAACACTGAAGCTTTCTTT | CASSEAGTNTEAFF | NA | TRBJ1-1 | NA | TRBV2
TGCAGTCTTTACGCGGAGACAGGGGTCCGGGGGCAGTTCTTC | CSLYAETGVRGQFF | TRBD1 | TRBJ2-1 | few | TRBV20-1
TGCAGTGCGACCCGGACGGACAGGGGCAGGACTGAAGCTTTCTTT | CSATRTDRGRTEAFF | TRBD1 | TRBJ1-1 | NA | TRBV20-1
TGTGCCACCAGTCTGGGGGGGACCCAAGAGACCCAGTACTTC | CATSLGGTQETQYF | TRBD2 | TRBJ2-5 | few | TRBV24-1
TGTGCCAGCAGCCGCCGGGGAAGGTACTATGGCTACACCTTC | CASSRRGRYYGYTF | NA | TRBJ1-2 | many | TRBV7-9
TGCAGTGCTAGAGATCCGGGGCCTAATTCACCCCTCCACTTT | CSARDPGPNSPLHF | NA | TRBJ1-6 | many | TRBV20-1
TGTGCCAGCAGTAGACTAGCGGAGAGCTACAATGAGCAGTTCTTC | CASSRLAESYNEQFF | TRBD2 | TRBJ2-1 | NA | TRBV2
TGTGCCAGCAACGGACAGGGGCTTGACAAGCAGTTCTTC | CASNGQGLDKQFF | TRBD1 | TRBJ2-1 | NA | TRBV2
TGTGCCAGCAGCCCGACATTACAGGCGGCCCAGCATTTT | CASSPTLQAAQHF | NA | TRBJ1-5 | NA | TRBV3-1
TGTGCCAGCAGGAGAGGACAGGGGGACTACGAGCAGTACTTC | CASRRGQGDYEQYF | TRBD1 | TRBJ2-7 | NA | TRBV12-3/TRBV12-4
TGCAGTGCCCCGGGACTCGGTAACTACGAGCAGTACTTC | CSAPGLGNYEQYF | NA | TRBJ2-7 | NA | TRBV20-1
TGTGCCAGCAGTCGGCAGGGGGCATCGGATACGCAGTATTTT | CASSRQGASDTQYF | TRBD1 | TRBJ2-3 | NA | TRBV28
TGTGCCAGCAGCTTTCAGGGGGCGTACAATGAGCAGTTCTTC | CASSFQGAYNEQFF | TRBD1 | TRBJ2-1 | NA | TRBV11-3
TGTGCCAGCTCACCTACACAGGGGGAAGAAAAACTGTTTTTT | CASSPTQGEEKLFF | TRBD1 | TRBJ1-4 | few | TRBV18
TGTGCCAGCAGTGATCAGGGGGTCCCCAATCAGCCCCAGCATTTT | CASSDQGVPNQPQHF | TRBD1 | TRBJ1-5 | many | TRBV12-3/TRBV12-4
TGTGCCAGCAGGAGGGACAGCCAAGAGACCCAGTACTTC | CASRRDSQETQYF | TRBD1 | TRBJ2-5 | NA | TRBV12-3/TRBV12-4
TGTGCCAGCGCTACGGATCTAAATGAAAAACTGTTTTTT | CASATDLNEKLFF | NA | TRBJ1-4 | few | TRBV18
TGTGCCAGCAGTCGGAGCGGGTCTCGCTACGAGCAGTACTTC | CASSRSGSRYEQYF | NA | TRBJ2-7 | few | TRBV6-2/TRBV6-3
TGTGCCATCAGGGGACAGGGTTCTAATTCACCCCTCCACTTT | CAIRGQGSNSPLHF | TRBD1 | TRBJ1-6 | many | TRBV10-3
TGTGCCAGCAGCTCTATTGGAAACACCATATATTTT | CASSSIGNTIYF | NA | TRBJ1-3 | many | TRBV7-9
TGCAGTGCTTCAGGGACTAGCGGTACCATGTCGGATACGCAGTATTTT | CSASGTSGTMSDTQYF | TRBD2 | TRBJ2-3 | few | TRBV20-1
TGTGCCAGCTCACCCCGGGAAGGGGGTACCACTGAAGCTTTCTTT | CASSPREGGTTEAFF | NA | TRBJ1-1 | NA | TRBV18
TGTGCCAGCAGTTCAGTCTCGGAGGAAAAACTGTTTTTT | CASSSVSEEKLFF | NA | TRBJ1-4 | NA | TRBV6-5
TGTGCCAGCAGACCTGGACCACACTCGCATTTT | CASRPGPHSHF | NA | TRBJ1-5 | many | TRBV28
TGCGCCAGCAGCCAAGAGGTGACACCCAGTATTGGCTACACCTTC | CASSQEVTPSIGYTF | NA | TRBJ1-2 | few | TRBV4-1
TGTGCCAGCAGTTTCCACTCCGGGACAGGGGTTATGCCTGCCGGGGAGCTGTTTTTT | CASSFHSGTGVMPAGELFF | TRBD1 | TRBJ2-2 | few | TRBV6-5
TGTGCCAGCAGCAAGGGACAGGGGGCTAAGGATTCACCCCTCCACTTT | CASSKGQGAKDSPLHF | TRBD1 | TRBJ1-6 | NA | TRBV12-3/TRBV12-4
TGTGCCAGCAGCTTAACGGACAGGGCTTCACCCCTCCACTTT | CASSLTDRASPLHF | TRBD1 | TRBJ1-6 | NA | TRBV7-2
TGCAGTGCGACGCTACTGCTTGGGGGTGAAGCTTTCTTT | CSATLLLGGEAFF | NA | TRBJ1-1 | few | TRBV20-1
TGTGCCACCAGTACCGGGACAGGGGAGTATGGCTACACCTTC | CATSTGTGEYGYTF | TRBD1 | TRBJ1-2 | NA | TRBV24-1
TGTGCCAGCAGCCGACAGGGCGTTTACGAGCAGTACTTC | CASSRQGVYEQYF | TRBD1 | TRBJ2-7 | NA | TRBV6-1
TGCGCCAGCAGCCACCCGGGACAGGGTATGGATGAGCAGTTCTTC | CASSHPGQGMDEQFF | TRBD1 | TRBJ2-1 | NA | TRBV4-3
TGCGCCAGCAGCCCCTTGAAGGGGGGACTCTCCTACGAGCAGTACTTC | CASSPLKGGLSYEQYF | NA | TRBJ2-7 | once | TRBV5-1
TGTGCCAGCAGCTTATTTTCGGGACAGACCTACTCTGGAAACACCATATATTTT | CASSLFSGQTYSGNTIYF | TRBD1 | TRBJ1-3 | few | TRBV11-1
TGTGCCAGCAGCTTAGTCAGCCCGACAGGGGGCAATTCACCCCTCCACTTT | CASSLVSPTGGNSPLHF | TRBD1 | TRBJ1-6 | few | TRBV7-8
TGTGCCAGCAGTTTTACTGCGGCAGATACGCAGTATTTT | CASSFTAADTQYF | NA | TRBJ2-3 | NA | TRBV12-3/TRBV12-4
TGTGCCAGCAGTCCACTGAATGCTGGAACCGGGGAGCTGTTTTTT | CASSPLNAGTGELFF | NA | TRBJ2-2 | few | TRBV6-1
TGTGCCAGCAGCCGGACAGGGGATCAGCCCCAGCATTTT | CASSRTGDQPQHF | TRBD1 | TRBJ1-5 | many | TRBV5-6
TGTGCCAGCCACGGGGTAAATCGTTTCGTTGGTGAGCAGTTCTTC | CASHGVNRFVGEQFF | NA | TRBJ2-1 | many | TRBV28